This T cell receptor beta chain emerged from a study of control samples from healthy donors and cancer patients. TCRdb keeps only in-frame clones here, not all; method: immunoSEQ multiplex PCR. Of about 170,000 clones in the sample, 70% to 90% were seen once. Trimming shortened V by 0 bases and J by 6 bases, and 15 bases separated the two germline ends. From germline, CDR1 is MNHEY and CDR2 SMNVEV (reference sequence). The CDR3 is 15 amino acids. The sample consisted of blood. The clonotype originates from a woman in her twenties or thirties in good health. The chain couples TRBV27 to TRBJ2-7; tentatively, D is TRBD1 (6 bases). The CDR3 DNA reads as TGTGCCAGCAGTTTATCGTCCCAGGGGCTCAGCGAGCAGTACTTC. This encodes CASSLSSQGLSEQYF.